The rows below give T cell receptor beta chains drawn from one sample of a study of identical twins. Using its own MiXCR run on the 5' RACE reads, TCRdb lists one record per CDR3 protein. This sample has fewer than 900,000 distinct CDR3 sequences; 15% to 20% occur once, and the top ten carry about 12%. The data were also submitted as part of a second study, on T cells expressing NK-cell markers.

The sequenced material came from PBMCs. Receptor source: a young woman in good health. The CDR3 runs from the conserved cysteine through the conserved F or W. Each record gives: CDR3 protein, V gene, J gene.

CASSWGTSSYEQYF,TRBV6-2/TRBV6-3,TRBJ2-7
CSARVGAIGYTF,TRBV20-1,TRBJ1-2
CSAGTPDNYGYTF,TRBV20-1,TRBJ1-2
CASSQEGQGMSQPQHF,TRBV4-1,TRBJ1-5
CASSHDPGQGDSGEQFF,TRBV7-6,TRBJ2-1
CASSARDRGIDEQFF,TRBV7-2,TRBJ2-1
CASSAGLAEKQFF,TRBV2,TRBJ2-1
CASSVGGEDYEQYF,TRBV9,TRBJ2-7
CASATSGRADTQYF,TRBV6-1,TRBJ2-3
CASSQAGQGTDTQYF,TRBV4-2,TRBJ2-3
CSVEKPQGDSTDTQYF,TRBV29-1,TRBJ2-3
CSARVLGITDTQYF,TRBV20-1,TRBJ2-3
CASSHSWGSGDTQYF,TRBV3-1,TRBJ2-3
CASSYGGSYNEQFF,TRBV6-5,TRBJ2-1
CASSYSGSRTDTQYF,TRBV7-9,TRBJ2-3
CSGRQGPTYEQYF,TRBV29-1,TRBJ2-7
CASSGGASQYNEQFF,TRBV9,TRBJ2-1
CASSSPKAWGYTF,TRBV6-1,TRBJ1-2
CSASSGYTYEQYF,TRBV20-1,TRBJ2-7
CASSQDIGTAGQPQHF,TRBV3-1,TRBJ1-5
CAKTLRGRPYNEQFF,TRBV2,TRBJ2-1
CAISRQTGSIIF,TRBV10-3,TRBJ2-7
CASSLASGELDTQYF,TRBV7-7,TRBJ2-3
CASSFGDGYTF,TRBV12-3/TRBV12-4,TRBJ1-2
CASSPTPSGLAKNIQYF,TRBV12-3/TRBV12-4,TRBJ2-4
CASSLTPSGANTDTQYF,TRBV7-3,TRBJ2-3
CASSPSSLSVTGELFF,TRBV5-1,TRBJ2-2
CASSFIRDTGELFF,TRBV5-1,TRBJ2-2
CATQRTNLSPSYEQYF,TRBV19,TRBJ2-7
CASSPPGARTDTQYF,TRBV18,TRBJ2-3
CASSILGTEGIQYF,TRBV6-1,TRBJ2-4
CSPRSGVGDTQYF,TRBV20-1,TRBJ2-3
CASSPGLAGGSDTQYF,TRBV5-1,TRBJ2-3
CSARDGFDQTDTQYF,TRBV20-1,TRBJ2-3
CASSWRSGNTIYF,TRBV12-3/TRBV12-4,TRBJ1-3
CASRQGQLNTGELFF,TRBV5-6,TRBJ2-2